The rows below give T cell receptor beta chains drawn from one sample of a study of CD8 T cell repertoires and HIV-1 epitope variants. Their recognized antigens are unknown. Assay used: immunoSEQ multiplex PCR; TCRdb lists only in-frame clones, some missing. This sample has 4,500 to 5,500 clones; 55% to 80% occur once, and the top ten carry approximately 40%. Material for sequencing was cultured CD8+ T cells derived from PBMCs. All receptors derive from a male donor with HIV. CDR3s include the opening cysteine and the closing phenylalanine or tryptophan. Fields, in order: clone size, D gene, V gene, J gene, CDR3 length, CDR3 protein, CDR3 DNA. The D gene is left open where the match is weak. Some rows have no size entry. The others give once, few or many, or a class for an expanded clone.

>-|-|TRBV5-1|TRBJ2-3|14
CASSLELGGDTQYF
TGCGCCAGCAGCTTGGAGTTGGGCGGGGATACGCAGTATTTT
>large|-|TRBV2|TRBJ2-1|14
CASSEGGTLNEQFF
TGTGCCAGCAGTGAGGGGGGGACATTGAATGAGCAGTTCTTC
>-|-|TRBV21-1|TRBJ2-1|17
CASSKAPLGGPYNEQFF
TGTGCCAGCAGCAAAGCCCCCTTAGGGGGGCCCTACAATGAGCAGTTCTTC
>once|-|TRBV6-5|TRBJ1-2|13
CASSLGPRYGYTF
TGTGCCAGCAGTTTGGGACCGCGATATGGCTACACCTTC
>-|-|TRBV14|TRBJ2-7|15
CASSQVPVDLDEQYF
TGTGCCAGCAGCCAAGTTCCTGTCGACCTGGACGAGCAGTACTTC
>-|-|TRBV28|TRBJ2-7|18
CASSFRLAEGGTPIEQYF
TGTGCCAGCAGTTTCCGGCTAGCGGAAGGGGGTACTCCTATCGAGCAGTACTTC
>-|TRBD2|TRBV7-9|TRBJ2-1|15
CASSGTSESYNEQFF
TGTGCCAGCAGCGGGACTAGCGAGTCCTACAATGAGCAGTTCTTC
>-|-|TRBV7-9|TRBJ1-4|13
CASSLGLNEKLFF
TGTGCCAGCAGCTTGGGCTTAAATGAAAAACTGTTTTTT
>-|-|TRBV6-5|TRBJ1-5|14
CASSTGKYNQPQHF
TGTGCCAGCAGTACAGGGAAATACAATCAGCCCCAGCATTTT
>-|-|TRBV7-9|TRBJ1-2|13
CASSYLTDYGYTF
TGTGCCAGCAGCTACTTGACAGACTATGGCTACACCTTC
>-|-|TRBV27|TRBJ1-2|12
CASVGPGNGYTF
TGTGCCAGCGTTGGCCCAGGGAACGGCTACACCTTC